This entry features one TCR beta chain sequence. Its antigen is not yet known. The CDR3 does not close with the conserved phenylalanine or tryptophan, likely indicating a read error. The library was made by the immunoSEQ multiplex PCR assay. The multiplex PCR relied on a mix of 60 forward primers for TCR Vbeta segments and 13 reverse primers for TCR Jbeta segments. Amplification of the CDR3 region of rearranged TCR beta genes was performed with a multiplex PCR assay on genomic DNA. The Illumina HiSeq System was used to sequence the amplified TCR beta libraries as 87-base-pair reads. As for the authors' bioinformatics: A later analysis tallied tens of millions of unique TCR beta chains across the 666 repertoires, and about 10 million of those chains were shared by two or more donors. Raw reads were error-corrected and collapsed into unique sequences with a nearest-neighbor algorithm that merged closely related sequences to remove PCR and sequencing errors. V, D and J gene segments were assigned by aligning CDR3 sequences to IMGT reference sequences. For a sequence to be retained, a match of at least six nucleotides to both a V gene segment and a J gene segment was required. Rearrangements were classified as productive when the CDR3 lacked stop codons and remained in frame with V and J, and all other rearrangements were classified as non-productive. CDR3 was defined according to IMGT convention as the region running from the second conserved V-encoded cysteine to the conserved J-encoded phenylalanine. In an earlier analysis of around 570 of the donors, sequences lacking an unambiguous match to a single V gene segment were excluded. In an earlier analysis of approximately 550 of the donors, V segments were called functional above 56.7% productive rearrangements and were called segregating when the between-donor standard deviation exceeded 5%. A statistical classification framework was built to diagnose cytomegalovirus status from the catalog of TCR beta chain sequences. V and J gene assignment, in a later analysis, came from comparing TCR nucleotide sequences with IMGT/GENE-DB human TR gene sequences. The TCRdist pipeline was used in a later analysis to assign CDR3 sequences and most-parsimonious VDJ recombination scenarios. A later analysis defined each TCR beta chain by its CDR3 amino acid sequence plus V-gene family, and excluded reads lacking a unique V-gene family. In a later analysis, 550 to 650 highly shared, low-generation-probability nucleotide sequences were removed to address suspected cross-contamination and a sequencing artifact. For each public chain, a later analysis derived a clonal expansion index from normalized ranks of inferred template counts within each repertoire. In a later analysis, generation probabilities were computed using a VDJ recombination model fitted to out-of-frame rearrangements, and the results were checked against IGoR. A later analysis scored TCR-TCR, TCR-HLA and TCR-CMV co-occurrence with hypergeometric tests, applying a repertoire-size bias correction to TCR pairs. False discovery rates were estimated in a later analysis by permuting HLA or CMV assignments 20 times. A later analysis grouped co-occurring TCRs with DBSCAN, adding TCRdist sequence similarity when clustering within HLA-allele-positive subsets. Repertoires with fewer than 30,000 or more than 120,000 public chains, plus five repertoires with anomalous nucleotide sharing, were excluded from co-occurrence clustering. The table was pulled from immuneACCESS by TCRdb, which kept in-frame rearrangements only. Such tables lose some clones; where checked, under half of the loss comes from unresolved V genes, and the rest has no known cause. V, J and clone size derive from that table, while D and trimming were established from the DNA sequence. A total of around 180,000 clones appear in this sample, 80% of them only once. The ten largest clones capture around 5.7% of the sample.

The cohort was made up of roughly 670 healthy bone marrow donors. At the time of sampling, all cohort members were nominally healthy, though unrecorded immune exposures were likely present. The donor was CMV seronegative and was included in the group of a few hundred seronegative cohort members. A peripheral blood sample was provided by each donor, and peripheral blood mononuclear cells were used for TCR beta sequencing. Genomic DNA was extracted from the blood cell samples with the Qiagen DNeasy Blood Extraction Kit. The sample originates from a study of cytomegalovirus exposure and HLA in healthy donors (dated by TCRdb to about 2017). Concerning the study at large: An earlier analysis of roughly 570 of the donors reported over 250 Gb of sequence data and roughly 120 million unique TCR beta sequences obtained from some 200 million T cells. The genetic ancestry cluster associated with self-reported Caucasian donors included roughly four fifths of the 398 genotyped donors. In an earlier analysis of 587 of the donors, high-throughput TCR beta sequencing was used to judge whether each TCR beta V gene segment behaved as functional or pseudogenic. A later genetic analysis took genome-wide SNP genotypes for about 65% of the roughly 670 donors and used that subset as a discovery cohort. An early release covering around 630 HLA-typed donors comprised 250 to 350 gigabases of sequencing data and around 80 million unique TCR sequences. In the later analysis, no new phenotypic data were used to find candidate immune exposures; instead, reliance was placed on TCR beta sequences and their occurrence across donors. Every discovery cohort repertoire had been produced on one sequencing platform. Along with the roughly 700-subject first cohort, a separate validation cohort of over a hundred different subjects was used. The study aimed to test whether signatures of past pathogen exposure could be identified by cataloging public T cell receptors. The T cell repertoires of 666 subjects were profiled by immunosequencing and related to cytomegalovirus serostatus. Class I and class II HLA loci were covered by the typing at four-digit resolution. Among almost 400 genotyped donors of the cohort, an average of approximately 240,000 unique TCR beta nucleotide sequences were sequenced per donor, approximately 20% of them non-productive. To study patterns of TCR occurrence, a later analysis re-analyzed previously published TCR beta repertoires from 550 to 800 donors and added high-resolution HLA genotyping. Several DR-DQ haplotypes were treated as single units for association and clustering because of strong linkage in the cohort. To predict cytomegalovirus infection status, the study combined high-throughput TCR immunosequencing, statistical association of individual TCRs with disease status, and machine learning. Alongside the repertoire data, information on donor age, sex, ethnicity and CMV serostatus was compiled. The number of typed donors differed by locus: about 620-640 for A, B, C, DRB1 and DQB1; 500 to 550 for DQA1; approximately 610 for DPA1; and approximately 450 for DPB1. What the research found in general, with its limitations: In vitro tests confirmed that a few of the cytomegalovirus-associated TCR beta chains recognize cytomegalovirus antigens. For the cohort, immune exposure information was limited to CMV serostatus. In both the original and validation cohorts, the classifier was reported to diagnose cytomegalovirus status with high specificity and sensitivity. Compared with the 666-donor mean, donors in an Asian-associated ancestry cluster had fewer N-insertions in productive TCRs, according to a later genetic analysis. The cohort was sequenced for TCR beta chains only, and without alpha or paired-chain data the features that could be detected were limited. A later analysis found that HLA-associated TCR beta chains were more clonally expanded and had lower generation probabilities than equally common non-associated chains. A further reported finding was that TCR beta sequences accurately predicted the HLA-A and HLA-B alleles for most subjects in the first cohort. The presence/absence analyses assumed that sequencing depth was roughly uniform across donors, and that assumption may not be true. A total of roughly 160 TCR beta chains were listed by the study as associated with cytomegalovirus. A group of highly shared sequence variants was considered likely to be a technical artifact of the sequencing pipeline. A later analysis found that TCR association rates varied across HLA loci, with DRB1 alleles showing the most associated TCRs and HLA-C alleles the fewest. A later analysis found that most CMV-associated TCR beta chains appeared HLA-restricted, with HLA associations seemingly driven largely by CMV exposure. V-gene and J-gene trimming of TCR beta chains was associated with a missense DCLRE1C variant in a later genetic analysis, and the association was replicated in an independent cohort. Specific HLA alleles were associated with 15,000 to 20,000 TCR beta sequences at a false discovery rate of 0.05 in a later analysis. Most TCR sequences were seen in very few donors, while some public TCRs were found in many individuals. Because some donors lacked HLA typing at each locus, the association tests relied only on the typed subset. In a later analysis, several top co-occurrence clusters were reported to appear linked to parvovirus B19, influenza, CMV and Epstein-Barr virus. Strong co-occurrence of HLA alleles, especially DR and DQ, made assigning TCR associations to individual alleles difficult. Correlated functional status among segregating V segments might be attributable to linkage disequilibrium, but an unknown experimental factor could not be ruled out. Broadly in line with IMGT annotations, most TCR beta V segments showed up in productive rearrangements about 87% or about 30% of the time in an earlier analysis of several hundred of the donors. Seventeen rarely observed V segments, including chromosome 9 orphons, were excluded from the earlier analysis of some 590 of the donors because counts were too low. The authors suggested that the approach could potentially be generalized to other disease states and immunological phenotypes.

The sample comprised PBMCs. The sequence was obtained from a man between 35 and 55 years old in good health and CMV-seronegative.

The DNA sequence is TGTGCCAGTAGTATAGGTCCGGGGTTAGCCTACGAGCAGTACCTC. This sequence encodes CASSIGPGLAYEQYL. The V gene is TRBV19 and the J gene is TRBJ2-7; TRBD2 is a weak D gene call, 5 bases matching. The junction shows trimming of 1 base on V and 2 bases on J, plus 12 bases between the germline ends. Termini included, the CDR3 measures 15 amino acids. CDR3 DNA only is kept here, 45 bases in frame from base 1. According to the germline V gene (reference sequence), CDR1 reads LNHDA and CDR2 reads SQIVND.